This note documents a single T cell receptor (beta chain) sequence. The data are from a study of T cells in Graves' hyperthyroidism and ophthalmopathy. V lost 2 bases, J lost 4 bases, and 6 bases stayed unmatched. Germline V CDR1 and CDR2: DFQATT, SNEGSKA (reference sequence). The CDR3 covers 14 residues. RNA transcripts served as the template for amplifying TCR beta CDR3 regions. The TCR CDR3 was amplified in a first-round RT-PCR using the HTBI primer set. TCRdb called the multiplex PCR reads again in MiXCR, with one record for every CDR3 protein. The sample includes hundreds of thousands of distinct CDR3 sequences, roughly 19% seen only once; the top ten take 3% to 4.5%.

This chain joins TRBV20-1 and TRBJ2-5; 8 bases fit TRBD1. The TCR sequence derives from a woman aged 18 to 35 with Graves' hyperthyroidism. Sequencing was done on a sample of blood. This CDR3 is CSARQDRARETQYF. The CDR3 nucleotides read TGCAGTGCTAGACAGGACAGGGCGAGAGAGACCCAGTACTTC.